The source of this T cell receptor beta chain is a study of cytomegalovirus exposure and HLA in healthy donors. Unrecorded immune exposure was likely among donors, who were nominally healthy when sampled. Study-level findings and limits: V- and J-gene trimming of TCR beta was linked (in a later analysis) to a missense DCLRE1C variant. An apparent linkage of common viral pathogens to several of the most significant clusters emerged in a later analysis.

As concerns this clone: Its antigen is not identified.

There are 15 residues in the CDR3. Germline CDR1 MNHNY, CDR2 SVGAGI (reference sequence). V dropped 10 bases and J dropped 1 base, with 19 bases sitting between them. In the PCR, 60 Vbeta and 13 Jbeta primers were used. Sequencing was performed with immunoSEQ multiplex PCR; in TCRdb, only in-frame clones are kept and a portion is missing. The table has 150,000 to 200,000 clones, about 82% seen once. V and J are TRBV6-6 and TRBJ1-2, with D perhaps matching TRBD1 (6 bases). The sequenced material came from PBMCs. This receptor was obtained from a woman between 25 and 40 years old in good health and CMV-seropositive. In nucleotides, the CDR3 is TGTGCCACGTTAGATGGACAGCTCTTTAACTATGGCTACACCTTC. Protein: CATLDGQLFNYGYTF.